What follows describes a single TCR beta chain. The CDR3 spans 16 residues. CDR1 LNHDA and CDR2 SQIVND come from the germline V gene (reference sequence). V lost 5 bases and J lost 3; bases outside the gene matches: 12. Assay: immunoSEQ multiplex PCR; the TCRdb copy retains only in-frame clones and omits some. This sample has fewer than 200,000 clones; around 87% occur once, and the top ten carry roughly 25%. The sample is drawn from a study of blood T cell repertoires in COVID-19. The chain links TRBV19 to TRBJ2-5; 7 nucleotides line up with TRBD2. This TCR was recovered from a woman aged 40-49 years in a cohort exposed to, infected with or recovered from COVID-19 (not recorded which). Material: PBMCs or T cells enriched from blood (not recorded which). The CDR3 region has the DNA TGTGCCAGTAGTGCGACCTTACTAAGCGGGGAAGAGACCCAGTACTTC. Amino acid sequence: CASSATLLSGEETQYF.